The T cell receptor beta chain under discussion was sequenced for a study of OX40 agonist ivuxolimab in advanced cancers. Overall study findings and caveats: CD4+ T cells averaged fewer expanded clones than CD8+ T cells.

Concerning this clone: Its specificity is unknown.

Produced via immunoSEQ multiplex PCR; TCRdb's table is partial and in-frame only. The table lists approximately 72,000 clones, about 83% of them singletons, with less than 0.9% in the top ten. The CDR3 runs 15 residues. Germline assignment: CDR1 SGHDN and CDR2 FVKESK. V dropped 1 base and J dropped 4 bases, with 14 bases sitting between them. The sequencing here drew on CD4+ or CD8+ T cells sorted from blood, taken in a trial of the OX40 agonist ivuxolimab. The J gene is TRBJ2-7, the V gene TRBV14; tentative D call: TRBD1 (5 bases). The clonotype was recovered from an adult with an advanced solid tumor such as melanoma, head and neck, liver or kidney cancer. This chain's CDR3 is CASSQGLTDAYEQYF. The CDR3 DNA sequence: TGTGCCAGCAGCCAAGGTTTGACAGACGCATACGAGCAGTACTTC.